One and the same sample provided the 9 T cell receptor beta chains below, sequenced in a study of T cell responses to AZD1222 COVID-19 vaccine. Profiling relied on immunoSEQ multiplex PCR, and the TCRdb table lists in-frame clones only, not all of them. The data show about 150,000 clones, 85% to 95% seen once. The sequences come from peripheral blood, collected on day 0 of AZD1222 vaccination. The receptor source for this set is an adult in good health.

The V call is TRBV4-1, the J call TRBJ2-1; the match to TRBD2 covers 14 bases. This CDR3 is 14 amino acids long. Trimming at V came to 9 bases and at J to 6 bases, leaving 4 bases not matched to a gene. Germline values: CDR1 MGHRA, CDR2 YSYEKL. The CDR3 bases are TGCGCCAGGCTGGGACTAGCGGGAGTCAATGAGCAGTTCTTC. This translates into CARLGLAGVNEQFF.

The gene calls are TRBV27 and TRBJ1-1, with D maybe TRBD1 (6 bases). V lost 8 bases and J lost 6, with 19 bases in between. The CDR3 is 14 amino acids. The germline CDR1 and CDR2 sequences are MNHEY and SMNVEV (reference sequence). CDR3 sequence: CASREQGNRPEAFF. In DNA form, the CDR3 reads TGTGCCAGCCGAGAACAGGGTAATCGGCCTGAAGCTTTCTTT.

The V gene is TRBV7-9, the J gene TRBJ1-1; D is uncertain. The CDR3 sequence is 12 residues long. The germline V gene has CDR1 SEHNR and CDR2 FQNEAQ (reference sequence). V lost 5 bases, J lost 5 bases, and 9 bases lay in between. The CDR3 nucleotides read TGTGCCAGCAGCCCCGGTAGGACTGAAGCTTTCTTT. This gives the protein CASSPGRTEAFF.

The chain employs TRBV2 and TRBJ2-1; TRBD2 agrees at 7 bases. The CDR3 spans 15 residues. Germline values: CDR1 SNHLY, CDR2 FYNNEI. J lost 6 bases, V lost 3 bases, and 8 bases had no gene match. The DNA of the CDR3 is TGTGCCAGCAGTGAGATAGCGGGTTTTGGCAATGAGCAGTTCTTC. This translates into CASSEIAGFGNEQFF.

The V call is TRBV5-8, the J call TRBJ2-7, with TRBD1 matching 11 bases. J gave up 4 bases and V 3 bases, and 6 bases lay outside the gene matches. Per germline, CDR1 SGHTS and CDR2 YDEGEE. The CDR3 spans 15 residues. DNA of the CDR3: TGTGCCAGCAGCTCCCGGGACAGGGGGAGATACGAGCAGTACTTC. Its translation: CASSSRDRGRYEQYF.

This chain connects TRBV9 to TRBJ2-1; TRBD1 might be the D (6 bases). Between the trimmed V and J ends, which lost 4 bases and 4 bases, there was a span of 15 bases. CDR3 length: 15 amino acids. CDR1 is SGDLS and CDR2 is YYNGEE in the germline V gene. The CDR3 DNA is TGTGCCAGCAGCATAACAGGGAGAGAGTACAATGAGCAGTTCTTC. Translated, it gives CASSITGREYNEQFF.

V usage is TRBV10-3 and J usage is TRBJ2-7; D could derive from TRBD1 or TRBD2 (8 bases each). The CDR3 has 16 residues. V lost 6 bases to trimming and J lost 7 bases, with 25 bases between them. Germline V CDR1 and CDR2: ENHRY, SYGVKD. CDR3 loop: CAIRTGAEAGALEQYF. The CDR3 bases are TGTGCCATCAGGACAGGGGCGGAAGCGGGAGCGCTGGAGCAGTACTTC.

The chain couples TRBV4-2 to TRBJ2-7; TRBD2 matches at 11 bases. CDR3 length: 15 amino acids. The germline V gene has CDR1 LGHNA and CDR2 YNFKEQ. V dropped 1 base and J dropped 5; count of bases not matched to a gene: 4. This chain's CDR3 is CASSQASGGTDEQYF. CDR3 in DNA: TGTGCCAGCAGCCAAGCTAGCGGGGGGACCGACGAGCAGTACTTC.

The count of this clone is one. The chain couples TRBV7-9 to TRBJ1-1; no clear D gene. V dropped 3 bases and J dropped 5 bases, with 10 bases sitting between them. This CDR3 spans 13 amino acids. Germline-derived CDR1 and CDR2 are SEHNR and FQNEAQ (reference sequence). This CDR3 reads CASSFVLETEAFF. DNA for the CDR3: TGTGCCAGCAGCTTCGTCCTAGAGACTGAAGCTTTCTTT.